These 29 T cell receptor beta chains were all obtained from the same sample, sequenced in a study of blood T cell repertoires in COVID-19. The data were produced by immunoSEQ multiplex PCR, yet TCRdb's version contains in-frame clones alone and is incomplete. The sample gives around 170,000 clones, about 74% of which show up once; around 3% is in the top ten. The sequencing sample was made of peripheral blood. These receptors were collected from a woman at least 80 years old with acute or convalescent COVID-19.

The V call is TRBV21-1, the J call TRBJ1-1; TRBD1 is taken as the D call from the table, unchecked against the DNA. TRBV21-1 is noted as a pseudogene. The CDR3 has 16 amino acids. The CDR3 nucleotides are TGTGCCAGCAGCAAAAACAGGGGGCCAAGGAACACTGAAGCTTTCTTT. Residues: CASSKNRGPRNTEAFF.

This clone has a handful of counts. The J gene is TRBJ1-5, the V gene TRBV7-8; D call uncertain. The CDR3 has 14 residues. Germline V lookup: CDR1 SGHVS, CDR2 FQNEAQ. Between the trimmed V and J ends, which lost 1 base and 7 bases, there was a span of 11 bases. In DNA form, the CDR3 reads TGTGCCAGCAGCTTAGGGAGGGTTCGCCAGCCCCAGCATTTT. Translating it yields CASSLGRVRQPQHF.

This clone was detected only a few times. The J gene is TRBJ2-1, the V gene TRBV15; D ambiguous. V was clipped by 2 bases and J by 5 bases, with 4 bases between them. The germline gives CDR1 LNHNV, CDR2 YYDKDF (reference sequence). The CDR3 is made up of 12 amino acids. CDR3 loop: CATSRRDNEQFF. The CDR3 region has the DNA TGTGCCACCAGCAGAAGAGACAATGAGCAGTTCTTC.

The rearrangement joins TRBV9 to TRBJ2-5, with 7 bases lining up with TRBD2. The CDR3 covers 15 residues. The germline gives CDR1 SGDLS, CDR2 YYNGEE. V dropped 4 bases and J dropped 0; count of bases not matched to a gene: 6. This CDR3 reads CASSPEAGYQETQYF. The CDR3 DNA sequence: TGTGCCAGCAGCCCGGAAGCGGGGTACCAAGAGACCCAGTACTTC.

This rearrangement joins TRBV7-2 to TRBJ2-5; no clear D gene. The germline V gene has CDR1 SGHTA and CDR2 FQGNSA. The CDR3 contains 13 residues. The V end was cut by 2 bases, the J end by 1 base, with 5 bases between. The CDR3 sequence is CASSLNSQETQYF. The CDR3 coding sequence is TGTGCCAGCAGCTTAAACAGCCAAGAGACCCAGTACTTC. The whole variable domain, filled in from reference TRBV7-2 and TRBJ2-5, reads GAGVSQSPSNKVTEKGKDVELRCDPISGHTALYWYRQSLGQGLEFLIYFQGNSAPDKSGLPSDRFSAERTGGSVSTLTIQRTQQEDSAVYLCASSLNSQETQYFGPGTRLLVL.

This chain links TRBV5-1 with TRBJ1-2, with D hard to call. Trimming left V 4 bases short and J 7 bases short, with 11 bases between. This CDR3 spans 12 amino acids. Germline V gives CDR1 SGHRS, CDR2 YFSETQ. The CDR3 is CASSPETGGYTF. In DNA, the CDR3 is TGCGCCAGCAGCCCAGAGACGGGTGGCTACACCTTC. The full variable domain, rest sourced from reference TRBV5-1 and TRBJ1-2, is KAGVTQTPRYLIKTRGQQVTLSCSPISGHRSVSWYQQTPGQGLQFLFEYFSETQRNKGNFPGRFSGRQFSNSRSEMNVSTLELGDSALYLCASSPETGGYTFGSGTRLTVV.

This sequence joins TRBV10-3 and TRBJ2-2, with D tentatively TRBD2 (5 bases). The V end lost 5 bases, the J end lost 5 bases, and 9 bases lay between the germline ends. This CDR3 has 13 residues. Germline assignment: CDR1 ENHRY and CDR2 SYGVKD. The CDR3 DNA is TGTGCCATCAGTTCCTGGGAGACCGGGGAGCTGTTTTTT. Protein sequence: CAISSWETGELFF.

V is TRBV18 and J is TRBJ1-3, with TRBD1 matching 7 bases. Germline V lookup: CDR1 KGHSH, CDR2 LQKENI. CDR3 length equals 17 residues. V lost 4 bases and J lost 2; bases outside the gene matches: 11. CDR3 nucleotide sequence: TGTGCCAGCTCACTAGCGGGACAGAGGACGACTGGAAACACCATATATTTT. It yields the protein CASSLAGQRTTGNTIYF.

V usage is TRBV6-5 and J usage is TRBJ2-7, with TRBD2 matching over 10 bases. V shed 2 bases, J shed 3 bases, and the junction held 4 bases outside the gene matches. CDR3 size: 15 residues. Germline lookup yields CDR1 MNHEY and CDR2 SVGAGI. CDR3 in amino acids: CASSYKAGGLYEQYF. CDR3 nucleotide sequence: TGTGCCAGCAGTTACAAAGCGGGAGGGCTCTACGAGCAGTACTTC.

V usage is TRBV5-5 and J usage is TRBJ2-7; D ambiguous. Germline-derived CDR1 and CDR2 are SGHKS and YYEKEE (reference sequence). V gave up 2 bases and J gave up 2 bases, with 5 bases separating them. CDR3 length: 12 amino acids. This CDR3 reads CASSFLAYEQYF. The CDR3 nucleotides are TGTGCCAGCAGCTTTCTCGCCTACGAGCAGTACTTC.

The rearrangement links TRBV10-3 to TRBJ2-7; TRBD2 agrees at 13 bases. The CDR3 covers 15 residues. The V gene end was trimmed by 6 bases and the J gene end by 6 bases; junction bases not matched to a gene: 8. Germline V gives CDR1 ENHRY, CDR2 SYGVKD. In nucleotides, the CDR3 is TGTGCCATCAGGGGCGGACTAGCGGGAGATCGCGAGCAGTACTTC. Amino acid sequence: CAIRGGLAGDREQYF.

This chain joins TRBV11-2 and TRBJ2-1; 7 bases map to TRBD2. This CDR3 has 13 amino acids. CDR1 SGHAT and CDR2 FQNNGV come from the germline V gene. Germline trimming cut 5 bases from V and 10 bases from J; bases unmatched to any gene: 8. The CDR3 DNA is TGTGCCAGCAGCGGAGAGGCGGGAGTGGAGCAGTTCTTC. Translation: CASSGEAGVEQFF.

The chain has TRBV30 and TRBJ2-7, with 8 nucleotides matching TRBD1. This CDR3 region has 13 residues. V lost 1 base to trimming and J lost 7 bases; unmatched junction nucleotides: 6. CDR1 GTSNPN and CDR2 SVGIG come from the germline V gene (reference sequence). CDR3 sequence reads: CAWSDQGAEEQYF. In DNA form, the CDR3 reads TGTGCCTGGAGTGACCAGGGGGCTGAAGAGCAGTACTTC.

The V gene is TRBV3-1 (or the pseudogene TRBV3-2), the J gene TRBJ1-2; D is possibly TRBD1 (5 bases). Deletions cut 1 base from V and 4 bases from J, with 10 bases between. The CDR3 consists of 14 residues. The germline V gene encodes CDR1 LGHDT and CDR2 YNNKEL (reference sequence). In DNA form, the CDR3 reads TGTGCCAGCAGCCAAGGCGGGGCGGGCTATGGCTACACCTTC. It encodes CASSQGGAGYGYTF.

Concerning this clone: Germline and junction disagree at one end, which may indicate a read error. The chain combines TRBV12-3 or TRBV12-4 with TRBJ1-2; 7 bases are a match to TRBD1. This CDR3 is 12 amino acids long. CDR3 DNA: TGTGCCAGCAGTTTAATGGGGACAGAGGGGGCCTTC. Amino acid sequence: CASSLMGTEGAF.

This chain links TRBV19 with TRBJ2-3; tentatively, D is TRBD2 (5 bases). There are 14 residues in the CDR3. The germline V and J ends were trimmed by 3 bases and 5 bases, with 12 bases remaining between them. Germline CDR1 and CDR2: LNHDA and SQIVND (reference sequence). CDR3 nucleotides: TGTGCCAGTAGTATGTCTAGCTTGATAGATACGCAGTATTTT. Its protein is CASSMSSLIDTQYF.

This clone was seen more than once but under ten times. The chain joins TRBV21-1 to TRBJ2-7; the DNA was not used to check the table's D call, TRBD2. TRBV21-1 is flagged as a pseudogene. The CDR3 loop spans 16 amino acids. As DNA, the CDR3 is TGTGCCAGCAGCAAAGACGTCCGGGAGGGCCGGTCCGAGCAGTACTTC. This gives the protein CASSKDVREGRSEQYF.

The chain carries TRBV27 and TRBJ1-1; D may be TRBD1 (5 bases). Deletions cut 5 bases from V and 0 bases from J, with 10 bases between. The CDR3 runs 14 residues. Germline values: CDR1 MNHEY, CDR2 SMNVEV (reference sequence). The CDR3 sequence: CASSLTAMNTEAFF. Here the CDR3 DNA reads TGTGCCAGCAGTCTGACAGCCATGAACACTGAAGCTTTCTTT.

The CDR3 DNA reads TGTGCCAGCAGCTTCGAGGGAAGGCGGAATTCACCCCTCCACTTT. It encodes CASSFEGRRNSPLHF. J is TRBJ1-6 and V is TRBV5-4; the D is unclear. The CDR3 covers 15 residues. Looked up from germline, CDR1 is SGHNT and CDR2 is YYREEE (reference sequence). The V end lost 2 bases, the J end lost 7 bases, and 13 bases lay between the germline ends.

This chain joins TRBV28 and TRBJ2-6; the D gene is possibly TRBD2 (5 bases). The CDR3 contains 15 residues. Germline-derived CDR1 and CDR2 are MDHEN and SYDVKM. With 6 bases removed from V and 0 bases from J, the gap between germline ends came to 9 bases. The CDR3 region has the DNA TGTGCCAGCAGACGGGGTAGCTCTGGGGCCAACGTCCTGACTTTC. It yields the protein CASRRGSSGANVLTF. Drawing the rest from reference TRBV28 and TRBJ2-6, the complete variable domain is DVKVTQSSRYLVKRTGEKVFLECVQDMDHENMFWYRQDPGLGLRLIYFSYDVKMKEKGDIPEGYSVSREKKERFSLILESASTNQTSMYLCASRRGSSGANVLTFGAGSRLTVL.

A few counts support this clone. V usage is TRBV27 and J usage is TRBJ1-6; possible D gene TRBD1, 6 bases. V gave up 2 bases and J gave up 7 bases, with 9 bases separating them. Germline V gives CDR1 MNHEY, CDR2 SMNVEV (reference sequence). This CDR3 region has 14 residues. CDR3 region: CASSLLQGNSPLHF. CDR3 DNA: TGTGCCAGCAGTTTACTACAGGGAAATTCACCCCTCCACTTT.

The chain combines TRBV6-1 with TRBJ1-1; D is undetermined. Trimming took 3 bases from V and 0 from J, leaving 8 bases between them. The CDR3 totals 14 residues. Germline V gives CDR1 MNHNS, CDR2 SASEGT. This CDR3 reads CASSESHMNTEAFF. For the CDR3, the DNA is TGTGCCAGCAGTGAGTCACACATGAACACTGAAGCTTTCTTT.

A single count supports this clone. This chain connects TRBV5-1 to TRBJ2-1, with 8 bases matching TRBD1. Germline assignment: CDR1 SGHRS and CDR2 YFSETQ. The CDR3 is 15 amino acids. V was clipped by 2 bases and J by 10 bases; unmatched bases: 11. The CDR3 nucleotides are TGCGCCAGCAGCTTTACCCAGGGGGCGCCGGGAGAGCAGTTCTTC. It specifies CASSFTQGAPGEQFF.

The chain has TRBV30 and TRBJ1-2; the D gene is possibly TRBD1 (5 bases). Germline CDR1 is GTSNPN and CDR2 is SVGIG (reference sequence). The length of the CDR3 is 12 residues. Trimming took off 5 bases at V and 1 base at J, with 8 bases between the two ends. CDR3 nucleotides: TGTGCCTGGGGCCAGGGTAACTATGGCTACACCTTC. Residues: CAWGQGNYGYTF.

The chain links TRBV5-1 to TRBJ1-1; 7 bases align to TRBD1. The germline V gene encodes CDR1 SGHRS and CDR2 YFSETQ. With V trimmed by 4 bases and J by 3 bases, 3 bases remained unmatched. The CDR3 loop spans 13 amino acids. For the CDR3, the DNA is TGCGCCAGCAGCCAAACAGGGGACACTGAAGCTTTCTTT. Its translation is CASSQTGDTEAFF.

The V gene is TRBV3-1 (or the pseudogene TRBV3-2), the J gene TRBJ1-4; no clear D gene. The V gene lost 3 bases and the J gene lost 8 bases, with 7 bases spanning the gap. From germline, CDR1 is LGHDT and CDR2 YNNKEL (reference sequence). CDR3 length: 12 amino acids. CDR3 amino acids: CASSQTNEKLFF. The CDR3 nucleotides are TGTGCCAGCAGCCAGACAAACGAAAAACTGTTTTTT.

The chain couples TRBV15 to TRBJ1-4; 8 bases agree with TRBD1. The V and J ends lost 8 bases and 5 bases, in that order; junction bases with no gene match: 4. Germline CDR1 LNHNV, CDR2 YYDKDF (reference sequence). The CDR3 is 13 amino acids. The CDR3 loop is CATHRDRNEKLFF. CDR3 DNA sequence: TGTGCCACCCATCGGGACAGGAATGAAAAACTGTTTTTT. Full variable domain (missing parts from reference TRBV15 and TRBJ1-4): DAMVIQNPRYQVTQFGKPVTLSCSQTLNHNVMYWYQQKSSQAPKLLFHYYDKDFNNEADTPDNFQSRRPNTSFCFLDIRSPGLGDTAMYLCATHRDRNEKLFFGSGTQLSVL.

The chain recombines TRBV3-1 (or the pseudogene TRBV3-2) with TRBJ2-1; no firm D call. Deletions cut 4 bases from V and 6 bases from J, with 22 bases between. There are 17 residues in the CDR3. Looked up from germline, CDR1 is LGHDT and CDR2 is YNNKEL (reference sequence). The CDR3 here is CASSPNPFTSSGNEQFF. DNA for the CDR3: TGTGCCAGCAGCCCTAATCCCTTCACCTCCTCGGGCAATGAGCAGTTCTTC.

The chain combines TRBV5-1 with TRBJ1-1, with D perhaps TRBD1 (5 bases). This CDR3 is built from 16 residues. Trimming removed 2 bases from V and 0 bases from J, with 14 bases in between. Germline CDR1 is SGHRS and CDR2 is YFSETQ. Here the CDR3 DNA reads TGCGCCAGCAGCTTCTGGGACGGGGGTATGAACACTGAAGCTTTCTTT. Protein: CASSFWDGGMNTEAFF.